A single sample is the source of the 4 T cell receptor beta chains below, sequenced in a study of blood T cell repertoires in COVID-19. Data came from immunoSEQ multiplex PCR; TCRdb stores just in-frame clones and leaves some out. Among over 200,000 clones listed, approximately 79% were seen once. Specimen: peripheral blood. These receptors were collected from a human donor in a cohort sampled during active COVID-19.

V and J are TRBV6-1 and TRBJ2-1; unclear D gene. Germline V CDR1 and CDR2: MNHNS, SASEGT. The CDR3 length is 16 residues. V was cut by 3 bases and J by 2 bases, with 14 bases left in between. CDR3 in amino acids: CASSDPTELAYNEQFF. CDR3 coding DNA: TGTGCCAGCAGTGACCCTACAGAGCTGGCCTACAATGAGCAGTTCTTC.

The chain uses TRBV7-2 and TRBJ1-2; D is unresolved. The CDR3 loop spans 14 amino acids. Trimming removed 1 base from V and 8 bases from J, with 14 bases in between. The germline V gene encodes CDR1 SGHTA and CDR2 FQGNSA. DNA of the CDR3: TGTGCCAGCAGCTTAGACCTGGGAGGGAGAGGCTACACCTTC. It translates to CASSLDLGGRGYTF.

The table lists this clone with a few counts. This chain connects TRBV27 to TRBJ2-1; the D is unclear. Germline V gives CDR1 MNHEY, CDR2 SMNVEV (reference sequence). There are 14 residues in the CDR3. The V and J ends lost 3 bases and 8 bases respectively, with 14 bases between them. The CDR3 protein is CASSLGSPADEQFF. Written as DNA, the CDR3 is TGTGCCAGCAGTTTGGGTTCGCCCGCGGATGAGCAGTTCTTC.

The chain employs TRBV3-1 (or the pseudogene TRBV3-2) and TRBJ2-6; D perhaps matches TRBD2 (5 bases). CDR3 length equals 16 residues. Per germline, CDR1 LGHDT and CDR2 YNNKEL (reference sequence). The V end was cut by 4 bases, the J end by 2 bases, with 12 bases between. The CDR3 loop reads CASSPLGGAGANVLTF. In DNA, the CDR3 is TGTGCCAGCAGCCCTCTAGGAGGCGCTGGGGCCAACGTCCTGACTTTC.